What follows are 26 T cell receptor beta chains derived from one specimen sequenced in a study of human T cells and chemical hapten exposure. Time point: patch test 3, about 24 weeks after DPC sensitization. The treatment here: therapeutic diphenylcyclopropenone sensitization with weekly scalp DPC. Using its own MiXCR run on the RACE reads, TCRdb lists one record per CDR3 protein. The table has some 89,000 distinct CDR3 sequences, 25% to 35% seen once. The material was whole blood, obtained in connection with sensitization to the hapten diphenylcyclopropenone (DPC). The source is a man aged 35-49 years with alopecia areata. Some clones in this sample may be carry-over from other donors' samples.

CDR3 DNA: TGTGCCAGCAGCTTAGATACTAGCGGGAGGTACAATGAGCAGTTCTTC. Translating it yields CASSLDTSGRYNEQFF. The chain carries TRBV11-2 and TRBJ2-1; 12 positions match TRBD2. The trim removed 0 bases at V and 4 bases at J, leaving 1 base unmatched. CDR3 length: 16 residues. In germline, CDR1 is SGHAT, CDR2 FQNNGV.

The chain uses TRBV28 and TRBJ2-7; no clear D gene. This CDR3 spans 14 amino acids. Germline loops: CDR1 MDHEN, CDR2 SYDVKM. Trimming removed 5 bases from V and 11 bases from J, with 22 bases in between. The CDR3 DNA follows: TGTGCCAGCAGTACCTCATTGAGGAGAATACCTAAGTACTTC. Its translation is CASSTSLRRIPKYF.

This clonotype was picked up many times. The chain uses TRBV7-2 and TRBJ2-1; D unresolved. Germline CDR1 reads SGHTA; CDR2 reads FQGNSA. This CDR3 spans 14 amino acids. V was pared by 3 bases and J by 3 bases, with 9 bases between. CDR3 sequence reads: CASSLRQVYNEQFF. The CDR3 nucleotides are TGTGCCAGCAGCTTGAGACAAGTCTACAATGAGCAGTTCTTC.

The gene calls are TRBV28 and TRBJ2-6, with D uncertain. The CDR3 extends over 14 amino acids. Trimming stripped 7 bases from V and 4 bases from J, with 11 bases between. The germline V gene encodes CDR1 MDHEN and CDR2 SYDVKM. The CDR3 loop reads CASTSQAGANVLTF. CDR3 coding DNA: TGTGCCAGCACTTCCCAGGCGGGGGCCAACGTCCTGACTTTC.

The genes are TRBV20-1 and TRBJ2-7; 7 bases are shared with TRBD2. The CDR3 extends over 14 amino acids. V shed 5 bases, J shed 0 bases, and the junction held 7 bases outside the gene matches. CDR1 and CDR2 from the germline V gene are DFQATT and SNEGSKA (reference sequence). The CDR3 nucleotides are TGCAGTGCTTGTAGCGGGCACTTCTCCTACGAGCAGTACTTC. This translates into CSACSGHFSYEQYF.

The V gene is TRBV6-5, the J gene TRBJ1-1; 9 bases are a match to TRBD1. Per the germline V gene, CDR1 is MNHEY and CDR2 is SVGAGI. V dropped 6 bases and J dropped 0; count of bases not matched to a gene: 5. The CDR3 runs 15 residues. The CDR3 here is CASRLTGGMNTEAFF. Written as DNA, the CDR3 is TGTGCCAGCAGGCTGACAGGGGGGATGAACACTGAAGCTTTCTTT.

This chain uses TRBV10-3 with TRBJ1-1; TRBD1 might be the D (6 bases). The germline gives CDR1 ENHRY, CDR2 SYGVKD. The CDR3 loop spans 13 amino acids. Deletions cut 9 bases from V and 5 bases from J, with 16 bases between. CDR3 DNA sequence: TGTGCCATTTACACAGGGCGAGGAACTGAAGCTTTCTTT. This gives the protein CAIYTGRGTEAFF.

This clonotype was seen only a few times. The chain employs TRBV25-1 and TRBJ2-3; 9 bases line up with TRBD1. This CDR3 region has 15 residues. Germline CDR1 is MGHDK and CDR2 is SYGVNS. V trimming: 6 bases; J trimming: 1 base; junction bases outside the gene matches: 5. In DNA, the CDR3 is TGTGCCAGCAGCAGACAGGGGGTCGGCACAGATACGCAGTATTTT. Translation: CASSRQGVGTDTQYF.

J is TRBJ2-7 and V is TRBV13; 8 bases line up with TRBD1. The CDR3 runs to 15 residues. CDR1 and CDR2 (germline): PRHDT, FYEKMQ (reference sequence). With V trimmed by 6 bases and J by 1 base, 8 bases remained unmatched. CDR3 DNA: TGTGCCAGCAGTCAGGGGGGACAGGTGTCCTACGAGCAGTACTTC. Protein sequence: CASSQGGQVSYEQYF.

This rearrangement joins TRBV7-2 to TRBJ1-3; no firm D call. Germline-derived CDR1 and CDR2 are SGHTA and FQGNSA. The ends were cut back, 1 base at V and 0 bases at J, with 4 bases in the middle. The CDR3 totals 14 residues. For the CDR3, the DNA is TGTGCCAGCAGCTTAGGACTCTCTGGAAACACCATATATTTT. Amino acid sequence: CASSLGLSGNTIYF.

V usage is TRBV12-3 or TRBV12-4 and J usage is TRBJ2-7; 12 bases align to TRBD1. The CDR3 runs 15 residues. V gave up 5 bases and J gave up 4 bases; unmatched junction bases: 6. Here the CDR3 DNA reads TGTGCCAGCAGTCCTAGGGGACAGGGGGCTTACGAGCAGTACTTC. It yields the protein CASSPRGQGAYEQYF.

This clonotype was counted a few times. The CDR3 DNA is TGTGCCAGCAGCCCCAGGGAGTACGAGCAGTACTTC. This gives the protein CASSPREYEQYF. The rearrangement links TRBV2 to TRBJ2-7; D possibly uses TRBD1 or TRBD2 (5 bases each). CDR1 SNHLY and CDR2 FYNNEI come from the germline V gene. The CDR3 runs to 12 residues. V dropped 6 bases and J dropped 4 bases, with 10 bases sitting between them.

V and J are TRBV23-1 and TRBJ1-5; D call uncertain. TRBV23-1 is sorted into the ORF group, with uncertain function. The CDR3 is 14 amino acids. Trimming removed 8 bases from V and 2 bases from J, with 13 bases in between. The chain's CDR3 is CASSNGLGNQPQHF. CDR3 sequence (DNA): TGCGCCAGCTCGAACGGGTTGGGCAATCAGCCCCAGCATTTT.

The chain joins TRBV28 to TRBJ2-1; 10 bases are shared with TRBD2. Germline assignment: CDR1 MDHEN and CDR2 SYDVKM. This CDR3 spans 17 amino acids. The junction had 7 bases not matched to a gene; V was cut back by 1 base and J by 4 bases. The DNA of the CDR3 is TGTGCCAGCAGTTTATCGACGGGTAGCGGGAGGTACAATGAGCAGTTCTTC. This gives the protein CASSLSTGSGRYNEQFF.

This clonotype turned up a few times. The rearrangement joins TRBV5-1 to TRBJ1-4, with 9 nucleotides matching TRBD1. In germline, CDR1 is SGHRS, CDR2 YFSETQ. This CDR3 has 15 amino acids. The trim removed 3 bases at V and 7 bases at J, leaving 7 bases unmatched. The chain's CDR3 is CASSSPGQGPEKLFF. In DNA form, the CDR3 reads TGCGCCAGCAGCTCCCCGGGACAGGGTCCTGAAAAACTGTTTTTT.

The DNA for the CDR3 is TGCAGTGCTCGGGACGGTCTTAATGAAAAACTGTTTTTT. It codes for CSARDGLNEKLFF. The gene calls are TRBV20-1 and TRBJ1-4, with D tentatively TRBD1 (5 bases). V lost 5 bases to trimming and J lost 4 bases, with 11 bases between them. CDR3 length equals 13 residues. Germline values: CDR1 DFQATT, CDR2 SNEGSKA (reference sequence).

The CDR3 region is CASSEWETTEKLFF. CDR3 nucleotide sequence: TGTGCCAGCAGTGAATGGGAGACAACTGAAAAACTGTTTTTT. The gene calls are TRBV25-1 and TRBJ1-4, with unresolved D. CDR1 and CDR2 from the germline V gene are MGHDK and SYGVNS. V was cut by 1 base and J by 7 bases, with 10 bases left in between. The CDR3 covers 14 residues. Full variable domain (missing parts from reference TRBV25-1 and TRBJ1-4): EADIYQTPRYLVIGTGKKITLECSQTMGHDKMYWYQQDPGMELHLIHYSYGVNSTEKGDLSSESTVSRIRTEHFPLTLESARPSHTSQYLCASSEWETTEKLFFGSGTQLSVL.

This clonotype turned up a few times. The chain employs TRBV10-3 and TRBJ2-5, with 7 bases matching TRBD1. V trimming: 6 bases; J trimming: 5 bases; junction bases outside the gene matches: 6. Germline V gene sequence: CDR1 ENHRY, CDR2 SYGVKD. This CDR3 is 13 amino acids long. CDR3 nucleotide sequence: TGTGCCATCAGGCGACAGGGAGAGGAGACCCAGTACTTC. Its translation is CAIRRQGEETQYF.

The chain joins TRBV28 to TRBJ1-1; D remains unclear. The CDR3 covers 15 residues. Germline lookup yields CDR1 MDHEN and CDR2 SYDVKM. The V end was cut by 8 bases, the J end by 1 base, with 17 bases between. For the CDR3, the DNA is TGTGCCAGCGGTCAGATCGGCGTCTCGAACACTGAAGCTTTCTTT. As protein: CASGQIGVSNTEAFF.

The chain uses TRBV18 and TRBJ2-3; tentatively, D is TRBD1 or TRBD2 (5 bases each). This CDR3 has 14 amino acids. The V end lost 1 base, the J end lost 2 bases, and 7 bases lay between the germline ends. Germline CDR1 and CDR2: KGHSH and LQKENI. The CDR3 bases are TGTGCCAGCTCACCACAGGGGACCACAGATACGCAGTATTTT. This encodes CASSPQGTTDTQYF. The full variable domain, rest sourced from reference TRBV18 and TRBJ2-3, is NAGVMQNPRHLVRRRGQEARLRCSPMKGHSHVYWYRQLPEEGLKFMVYLQKENIIDESGMPKERFSAEFPKEGPSILRIQQVVRGDSAAYFCASSPQGTTDTQYFGPGTRLTVL.

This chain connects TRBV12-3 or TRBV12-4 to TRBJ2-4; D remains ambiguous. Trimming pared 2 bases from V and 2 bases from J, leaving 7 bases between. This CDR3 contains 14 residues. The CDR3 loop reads CASSLLGSKNIQYF. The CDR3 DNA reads TGTGCCAGCAGTTTATTGGGTTCCAAAAACATTCAGTACTTC.

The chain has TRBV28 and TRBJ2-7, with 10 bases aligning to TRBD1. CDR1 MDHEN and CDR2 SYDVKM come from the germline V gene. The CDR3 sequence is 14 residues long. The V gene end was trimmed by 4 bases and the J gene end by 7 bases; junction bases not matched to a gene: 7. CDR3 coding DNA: TGTGCCAGCAGTTCCCCGGACAGGGGGTGGGAGCAGTACTTC. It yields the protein CASSSPDRGWEQYF.

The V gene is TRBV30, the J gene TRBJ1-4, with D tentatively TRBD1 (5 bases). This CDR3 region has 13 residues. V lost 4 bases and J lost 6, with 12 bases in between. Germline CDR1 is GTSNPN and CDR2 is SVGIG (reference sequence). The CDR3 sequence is CAWNSGTDEKLFF. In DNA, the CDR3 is TGTGCCTGGAATTCCGGGACGGATGAAAAACTGTTTTTT. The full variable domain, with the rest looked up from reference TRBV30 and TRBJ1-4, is SQTIHQWPATLVQPVGSPLSLECTVEGTSNPNLYWYRQAAGRGLQLLFYSVGIGQISSEVPQNLSASRPQDRQFILSSKKLLLSDSGFYLCAWNSGTDEKLFFGSGTQLSVL.

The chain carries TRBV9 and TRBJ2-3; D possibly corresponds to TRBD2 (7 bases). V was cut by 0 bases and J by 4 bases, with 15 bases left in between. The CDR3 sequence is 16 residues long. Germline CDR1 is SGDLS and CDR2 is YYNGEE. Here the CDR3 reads CASSVGGGRAADTQYF. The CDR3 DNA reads TGTGCCAGCAGCGTAGGGGGGGGGCGCGCAGCAGATACGCAGTATTTT. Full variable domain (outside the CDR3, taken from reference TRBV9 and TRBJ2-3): DSGVTQTPKHLITATGQRVTLRCSPRSGDLSVYWYQQSLDQGLQFLIQYYNGEERAKGNILERFSAQQFPDLHSELNLSSLELGDSALYFCASSVGGGRAADTQYFGPGTRLTVL.

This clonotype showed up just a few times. This CDR3 reads CASSHNYGYTF. The CDR3 DNA is TGTGCCAGCAGTCATAACTATGGCTACACCTTC. V is TRBV6-2 or TRBV6-3 and J is TRBJ1-2; no reliable D call. V was pared by 5 bases and J by 1 base, with 2 bases between. The CDR3 runs 11 residues. Germline assignment: CDR1 MNHEY and CDR2 SVGEGT.

CDR3 DNA sequence: TGTGCCAGCACTCAGGGCACTGAAGCTTTCTTT. It is translated as CASTQGTEAFF. V gene TRBV28 combines with J gene TRBJ1-1; maybe TRBD1 (5 bases). With 7 bases removed from V and 4 bases from J, the gap between germline ends came to 7 bases. CDR1 and CDR2 from the germline V gene are MDHEN and SYDVKM. The CDR3 is 11 residues long.